This entry lists 10 T cell receptor beta chains sequenced from one sample in a study of T-cell memory formation after mild COVID-19. One entry per CDR3 protein, called by TCRdb with MiXCR from the 5' RACE reads. The table lists 65,000 to 90,000 distinct CDR3 sequences, over 11% of them singletons. The sequenced sample consisted of PBMCs or a T cell subset sorted from them (not recorded which). The source is an adult woman who had mild COVID-19 (a few samples of this study predate the infection). Cell type and time point are not known.

The chain is built from TRBV12-3 or TRBV12-4 and TRBJ2-5; D assignment may be TRBD1 or TRBD2 (6 bases each). The V end was cut by 5 bases, the J end by 4 bases, with 14 bases between. The CDR3 runs to 14 residues. This chain's CDR3 is CASSPSGARETQYF. In DNA form, the CDR3 reads TGTGCCAGCAGTCCCTCGGGGGCCCGAGAGACCCAGTACTTC.

This clonotype was detected a few times. The gene calls are TRBV9 and TRBJ1-5; 8 bases are shared with TRBD1. J gave up 0 bases and V 3 bases, and 2 bases lay outside the gene matches. The CDR3 runs 15 residues. CDR1 and CDR2 (germline): SGDLS, YYNGEE. CDR3 protein: CASSGTGNSNQPQHF. The CDR3 bases are TGTGCCAGCAGCGGGACAGGGAATAGCAATCAGCCCCAGCATTTT.

The J gene is TRBJ1-2, the V gene TRBV4-1; D is perhaps TRBD1 (6 bases). CDR3 size: 14 residues. Germline assignment: CDR1 MGHRA and CDR2 YSYEKL. Trimming stripped 4 bases from V and 1 base from J, with 10 bases between. CDR3 loop: CASSPTGINYGYTF. The DNA for the CDR3 is TGCGCCAGCAGCCCAACAGGGATTAACTATGGCTACACCTTC.

The V and J genes are TRBV12-3 or TRBV12-4 and TRBJ2-3; perhaps TRBD2 as D (6 bases). Trimming took off 3 bases at V and 2 bases at J, with 15 bases between the two ends. This CDR3 spans 16 amino acids. This CDR3 reads CASSFRLGDITDTQYF. CDR3 bases: TGTGCCAGCAGTTTTCGACTAGGGGATATCACAGATACGCAGTATTTT.

V gene TRBV29-1 combines with J gene TRBJ2-3, with unresolved D. Looked up from germline, CDR1 is SQVTM and CDR2 is ANQGSEA. Trimming removed 5 bases at V and 4 bases at J, with 16 bases between. This CDR3 spans 14 amino acids. CDR3 bases: TGCAGCGTTCCAGAGGATGTGGGCCCAGATACGCAGTATTTT. Encoded protein: CSVPEDVGPDTQYF.

This clonotype occurred a few times. V gene TRBV7-9 combines with J gene TRBJ2-7; a weak D match, TRBD1 (6 bases). This CDR3 comprises 13 residues. Trimming removed 7 bases from V and 5 bases from J, with 15 bases in between. The germline V gene has CDR1 SEHNR and CDR2 FQNEAQ (reference sequence). CDR3 DNA: TGTGCCAGCACTTACAGGGTTACCGACGAGCAGTACTTC. It translates to CASTYRVTDEQYF.

This clonotype was found many times. The rearrangement uses TRBV24-1 and TRBJ2-7; tentative D call: TRBD1 (6 bases). The V gene lost 4 bases and the J gene lost 3 bases, with 15 bases spanning the gap. Per the germline V gene, CDR1 is KGHDR and CDR2 is SFDVKD. This CDR3 has 15 amino acids. CDR3 sequence reads: CATSDPGTSFYEQYF. CDR3 bases: TGTGCCACCAGTGACCCTGGGACATCCTTCTACGAGCAGTACTTC.

This clonotype was observed a few times. The chain employs TRBV7-9 and TRBJ2-4, with 10 bases lining up with TRBD1. The CDR3 totals 16 residues. The V gene's germline CDR1 is SEHNR and CDR2 FQNEAQ (reference sequence). Trimming cost V 6 bases and J 9 bases; bases outside gene matches: 14. Here the CDR3 reads CASSSSFGTGVRIQYF. CDR3 coding DNA: TGTGCCAGCAGTTCCTCTTTCGGGACAGGGGTACGCATTCAGTACTTC.

This clonotype has just a few counts. CDR3 sequence reads: CATSGSGTIGGNIQYF. The DNA of the CDR3 is TGTGCCACCAGCGGGAGCGGAACCATCGGAGGAAACATTCAGTACTTC. J is TRBJ2-4 and V is TRBV15, with D tentatively TRBD2 (5 bases). The CDR3 is 16 residues long. V gave up 5 bases and J gave up 6 bases, with 20 bases separating them. Germline V gives CDR1 LNHNV, CDR2 YYDKDF (reference sequence).

This clonotype has just a few counts. The chain is built from TRBV24-1 and TRBJ2-2, with D tentatively TRBD1 (6 bases). Germline loops: CDR1 KGHDR, CDR2 SFDVKD. V lost 4 bases and J 3 bases, leaving 8 bases between the germline ends. The CDR3 contains 14 residues. As DNA, the CDR3 is TGTGCCACCAGTGAGCGACAGGACACCGGGGAGCTGTTTTTT. Amino acids: CATSERQDTGELFF.